This TCR beta chain originates from a study of shared clonotypes between healthy human individuals. Study-wide background: The study enrolled two women and three men aged 18 to 49.

Unmatched junction bases numbered 10, after V lost 0 bases and J lost 4 bases. Per germline, CDR1 SGHRS and CDR2 YFSETQ. The CDR3 covers 17 residues. Comment on this clone: Its antigen is currently unknown.

CD8 cells classed as naive were CD45RO-negative and positively selected for CCR7, excluding terminally differentiated effector memory CD45RA+ cells. Sorted-subset replicate PCR reactions were performed with approximately 0.2 ug DNA, corresponding to roughly 30,000 T cell genomes. Measured with immunoSEQ multiplex PCR; TCRdb has only the in-frame clones, and not every one. The sample holds about 2.1 million clones; about 92% are singletons and the top ten take more than 1.5%. Study observations and caveats: Enrolling few donors narrowed the genetic and exposure-history diversity that was represented. Estimated clonotype richness was generally higher in naive than memory subsets.

The V call is TRBV5-1, the J call TRBJ2-1, with 7 bases lining up with TRBD1. The specimen sequenced was naive CD8+ T cells from PBMCs. This TCR came from a man in his late teens or twenties in good health. Some clones in this sample may be carry-over from other donors' samples. CDR3 in DNA: TGCGCCAGCAGCTTGGCGGAATATAAGGACAGGTACAATGAGCAGTTCTTC. It translates to CASSLAEYKDRYNEQFF.